One sample yielded the 21 T cell receptor beta chains listed below, sequenced in a study of CD8 T cells in Susac syndrome. Random hexamers were used to reverse transcribe an amount of about 0.45 to 1 ug RNA. TCRdb itself ran the immunoSEQ multiplex PCR reads through MiXCR, one entry per CDR3 protein. The sample consists of around 80,000 distinct CDR3 sequences, under 95% of them appearing once. The sequencing sample was made of CD8+ T cells from PBMCs. The receptors derive from a human donor with Susac syndrome.

The chain employs TRBV14 and TRBJ1-2; D perhaps matches TRBD1 (5 bases). The CDR3 spans 13 residues. Germline-derived CDR1 and CDR2 are SGHDN and FVKESK. With 1 base removed from V and 8 bases from J, the gap between germline ends came to 11 bases. The DNA for the CDR3 is TGTGCCAGCAGCCAAGTCGGACAATCGGGCTACACCTTC. This sequence encodes CASSQVGQSGYTF.

The chain couples TRBV19 to TRBJ2-5; maybe TRBD1 (7 bases). The V end lost 5 bases, the J end lost 5 bases, and 15 bases lay between the germline ends. Germline V gene data show CDR1 as LNHDA and CDR2 as SQIVND (reference sequence). This CDR3 is built from 14 residues. The CDR3, as DNA: TGTGCCAGTAGTCCCAGGGGGAGGACGGAGACCCAGTACTTC. Protein product: CASSPRGRTETQYF.

CDR3 bases: TGTGCCAGCAGTCTCGGGTCAGCAAACTATGGCTACACCTTC. It specifies CASSLGSANYGYTF. The rearrangement joins TRBV2 to TRBJ1-2, with D hard to call. Germline lookup yields CDR1 SNHLY and CDR2 FYNNEI. V was trimmed by 5 bases and J by 2 bases, leaving 12 bases between them. The CDR3 consists of 14 residues.

This clonotype was seen just once. The chain couples TRBV7-2 to TRBJ1-3, with D possibly matching TRBD1 (6 bases). Per the germline V gene, CDR1 is SGHTA and CDR2 is FQGNSA. V lost 5 bases to trimming and J lost 4 bases, with 15 bases between them. The CDR3 is 15 amino acids. For the CDR3, the DNA is TGTGCCAGCAGCCCGGGGTGGGGGCCCGGAAACACCATATATTTT. Encoded protein: CASSPGWGPGNTIYF.

The V gene is TRBV29-1, the J gene TRBJ2-3; 11 nucleotides line up with TRBD2. Germline CDR1 reads SQVTM; CDR2 reads ANQGSEA. V lost 0 bases, J lost 2 bases, and 7 bases stayed unmatched. This CDR3 contains 17 residues. The CDR3 DNA is TGCAGCGTTGAAGATTCGCCTAGCGGGGGGTTCACAGATACGCAGTATTTT. This translates into CSVEDSPSGGFTDTQYF.

This chain joins TRBV11-3 and TRBJ2-3; 11 positions match TRBD2. This CDR3 is 15 amino acids long. Per germline, CDR1 SGHNT and CDR2 YENEEA. V dropped 5 bases and J dropped 4; count of bases not matched to a gene: 5. This CDR3 is CASSLAGGRADTQYF. CDR3 coding DNA: TGTGCCAGCAGCCTAGCGGGGGGAAGGGCAGATACGCAGTATTTT.

V and J are TRBV29-1 and TRBJ1-2; 9 bases map to TRBD1. Germline CDR1 reads SQVTM; CDR2 reads ANQGSEA. V lost 1 base to trimming and J lost 6 bases; unmatched junction nucleotides: 6. This CDR3 is built from 14 residues. CDR3 coding DNA: TGCAGCGTTGAAGCCCCGGGACAGGGAGATGGCTACACCTTC. Protein sequence: CSVEAPGQGDGYTF.

This rearrangement joins TRBV10-3 to TRBJ2-1; TRBD2 aligns across 13 bases. CDR1 and CDR2 (germline): ENHRY, SYGVKD. V was clipped by 0 bases and J by 0 bases; unmatched bases: 8. The length of the CDR3 is 20 residues. This CDR3 is CAISESTSGGYTLSYNEQFF. For the CDR3, the DNA is TGTGCCATCAGTGAGTCGACTAGCGGGGGGTACACTCTCTCCTACAATGAGCAGTTCTTC.

The J gene is TRBJ1-1, the V gene TRBV20-1; D might be TRBD1 (6 bases). This CDR3 has 14 amino acids. V lost 3 bases and J lost 3, with 14 bases in between. CDR1 and CDR2 (germline): DFQATT, SNEGSKA (reference sequence). The CDR3 loop is CSASLLPGDTEAFF. For the CDR3, the DNA is TGCAGTGCTAGCCTTCTTCCAGGGGACACTGAAGCTTTCTTT.

The V and J genes are TRBV19 and TRBJ1-5; D remains ambiguous. The V and J ends lost 9 bases and 11 bases respectively, with 20 bases between them. CDR3 size: 13 residues. Germline V gives CDR1 LNHDA, CDR2 SQIVND (reference sequence). The DNA of the CDR3 is TGTGCCAGCGGGCGGGCAGGATTAGAAGCCCAGCATTTT. This encodes CASGRAGLEAQHF.

The chain recombines TRBV20-1 with TRBJ1-5, with 7 bases identical to TRBD1. The trim removed 3 bases at V and 1 base at J, leaving 9 bases unmatched. CDR1 is DFQATT and CDR2 is SNEGSKA in the germline V gene (reference sequence). This CDR3 spans 16 amino acids. The CDR3 DNA reads TGCAGTGCTAGGACCCCCCAGGGGGGCAGCAATCAGCCCCAGCATTTT. Translation: CSARTPQGGSNQPQHF.

This sequence joins TRBV30 and TRBJ2-1; 8 bases are shared with TRBD2. CDR3 length: 14 amino acids. V was clipped by 7 bases and J by 5 bases; unmatched bases: 10. Germline V gene data show CDR1 as GTSNPN and CDR2 as SVGIG (reference sequence). The CDR3 nucleotides are TGTGCCTCCTCCCCAGCGGGAGTTCACAATGAGCAGTTCTTC. The encoded protein is CASSPAGVHNEQFF.

The CDR3 sequence: CASSIRQGGNYTDTQYF. The CDR3 nucleotides read TGTGCCAGCAGCATCCGTCAGGGGGGGAACTACACAGATACGCAGTATTTT. The chain joins TRBV21-1 to TRBJ2-3; the table assigns TRBD1, which was not confirmed against the DNA. TRBV21-1 is given as a pseudogene. The CDR3 contains 17 residues.

The chain links TRBV7-9 to TRBJ2-7, with a tentative D call TRBD1 (8 bases). The CDR3 covers 18 residues. The germline CDR1 and CDR2 sequences are SEHNR and FQNEAQ (reference sequence). The germline V and J ends were trimmed by 5 bases and 3 bases, with 26 bases remaining between them. The CDR3 DNA reads TGTGCCAGCAGCCAACCAGAAATTACAGGGGGGGATCACTACGAGCAGTACTTC. Translated, it gives CASSQPEITGGDHYEQYF.

V usage is TRBV28 and J usage is TRBJ2-2; 7 bases are a match to TRBD2. V shed 2 bases and J 8 bases; nucleotides not matched to a gene: 8. Germline V gene data show CDR1 as MDHEN and CDR2 as SYDVKM. CDR3 length: 15 amino acids. In DNA, the CDR3 is TGTGCCAGCAGTTTAGATCTAGCGGCTACGGGGGAGCTGTTTTTT. Its translation is CASSLDLAATGELFF.

The rearrangement uses TRBV2 and TRBJ2-4, with D maybe TRBD2 (6 bases). The CDR3 contains 16 residues. CDR1 and CDR2 from the germline V gene are SNHLY and FYNNEI. V was pared by 5 bases and J by 0 bases, with 14 bases between. Here the CDR3 reads CASSNAGPLAKNIQYF. DNA for the CDR3: TGTGCCAGCAGTAATGCGGGACCCTTAGCCAAAAACATTCAGTACTTC. The full variable domain, with the rest looked up from reference TRBV2 and TRBJ2-4, is EPEVTQTPSHQVTQMGQEVILRCVPISNHLYFYWYRQILGQKVEFLVSFYNNEISEKSEIFDDQFSVERPDGSNFTLKIRSTKLEDSAMYFCASSNAGPLAKNIQYFGAGTRLSVL.

The chain couples TRBV6-6 to TRBJ2-7; either TRBD1 or TRBD2 may supply D (5 bases each). Deletions cut 0 bases from V and 6 bases from J, with 18 bases between. Germline V CDR1 and CDR2: MNHNY, SVGAGI (reference sequence). The CDR3 length is 16 residues. The CDR3 DNA sequence: TGTGCCAGCAGTTACTCGGGGCGACCCCTAAGCGGCGAGCAGTACTTC. This sequence encodes CASSYSGRPLSGEQYF.

This chain uses TRBV20-1 with TRBJ2-1, with TRBD1 matching over 8 bases. J gave up 6 bases and V 5 bases, and 9 bases lay outside the gene matches. The CDR3 length is 14 residues. Germline assignment: CDR1 DFQATT and CDR2 SNEGSKA (reference sequence). DNA of the CDR3: TGCAGTGCTCGGACAGGGAATTTTATCAATGAGCAGTTCTTC. It is translated as CSARTGNFINEQFF.

The chain links TRBV7-9 to TRBJ2-5; maybe TRBD2 (7 bases). V was shortened by 6 bases and J by 10 bases, with 24 bases between the two germline ends. The CDR3 covers 15 residues. Germline V lookup: CDR1 SEHNR, CDR2 FQNEAQ (reference sequence). The CDR3, as DNA: TGTGCCAGCAGGGGGCGGGGGACACCCGAAGAATACCAGTACTTC. This gives the protein CASRGRGTPEEYQYF.

This sequence joins TRBV25-1 and TRBJ1-1; no clear D gene. This CDR3 has 12 residues. The germline gives CDR1 MGHDK, CDR2 SYGVNS. The V end lost 9 bases, the J end lost 1 base, and 9 bases lay between the germline ends. CDR3 amino acids: CASNLGNTEAFF. The DNA for the CDR3 is TGTGCCAGTAACCTCGGGAACACTGAAGCTTTCTTT. The entire variable domain, with the rest obtained from reference TRBV25-1 and TRBJ1-1, is as follows: EADIYQTPRYLVIGTGKKITLECSQTMGHDKMYWYQQDPGMELHLIHYSYGVNSTEKGDLSSESTVSRIRTEHFPLTLESARPSHTSQYLCASNLGNTEAFFGQGTRLTVV.

J is TRBJ1-3 and V is TRBV3-1, with unresolved D. Germline CDR1 and CDR2: LGHDT and YNNKEL (reference sequence). This CDR3 comprises 16 residues. The V gene lost 0 bases and the J gene lost 0 bases, with 9 bases spanning the gap. The CDR3 protein is CASSQDPWGSGNTIYF. Written as DNA, the CDR3 is TGTGCCAGCAGCCAAGACCCCTGGGGCTCTGGAAACACCATATATTTT.